Presented here are 29 T cell receptor beta chains from one specimen sequenced in a study of PD-L1 blockade in urothelial cancer. Measured with immunoSEQ multiplex PCR; TCRdb has only the in-frame clones, and not every one. The sample records about 56,000 clones, roughly 84% being singletons. The sequenced sample was PBMCs, obtained around atezolizumab (anti-PD-L1) treatment. The receptors come from a man over 45 with urothelial cancer.

This clone turned up a few times. The J gene is TRBJ1-5, the V gene TRBV19; possible D gene TRBD1, 6 bases. There are 14 residues in the CDR3. CDR1 is LNHDA and CDR2 is SQIVND in the germline V gene (reference sequence). Trimming stripped 3 bases from V and 8 bases from J, with 14 bases between. CDR3 in amino acids: CASSMGGHREPQHF. CDR3 DNA sequence: TGTGCCAGTAGTATGGGAGGGCACAGGGAGCCCCAGCATTTT.

This clone was counted between two and nine times. The rearrangement joins TRBV6-1 to TRBJ1-6; the D is unclear. V lost 2 bases and J lost 16, with 24 bases in between. The germline gives CDR1 MNHNS, CDR2 SASEGT. The CDR3 is 16 amino acids. CDR3 region: CASSERSARTSTGLHF. CDR3 nucleotides: TGTGCCAGCAGTGAAAGGTCAGCCCGGACTTCTACCGGGCTCCACTTT.

The J gene is TRBJ1-1, the V gene TRBV28; D perhaps matches TRBD1 (6 bases). The germline V gene has CDR1 MDHEN and CDR2 SYDVKM. CDR3 length: 15 residues. Trimming took 1 base from V and 7 from J, leaving 16 bases between them. As DNA, the CDR3 is TGTGCCAGCAGTTTATACCCCGGGACACCACGTGAAGCTTTCTTT. Translation: CASSLYPGTPREAFF.

This chain joins TRBV28 and TRBJ2-7, with TRBD2 matching over 10 bases. Germline-derived CDR1 and CDR2 are MDHEN and SYDVKM. The V gene end was trimmed by 5 bases and the J gene end by 1 base; junction bases not matched to a gene: 8. This CDR3 has 16 amino acids. The CDR3 reads CASSPRSGRASYEQYF. The CDR3 nucleotides are TGTGCCAGCAGTCCCCGGAGCGGGAGGGCGTCCTACGAGCAGTACTTC. Supplemented by reference TRBV28 and TRBJ2-7, the full variable domain reads DVKVTQSSRYLVKRTGEKVFLECVQDMDHENMFWYRQDPGLGLRLIYFSYDVKMKEKGDIPEGYSVSREKKERFSLILESASTNQTSMYLCASSPRSGRASYEQYFGPGTRLTVT.

The genes are TRBV7-3 and TRBJ2-2; tentatively, D is TRBD2 (6 bases). V was cut by 6 bases and J by 6 bases, with 14 bases left in between. The CDR3 covers 14 residues. Germline values: CDR1 SGHTA, CDR2 FQGTGA. Here the CDR3 DNA reads TGTGCCAGCAGACGGGACTCCGGACCCGGGGAGCTGTTTTTT. Translating gives CASRRDSGPGELFF.

The V gene is TRBV18, the J gene TRBJ1-2; the D gene is possibly TRBD1 (6 bases). Trimming removed 3 bases from V and 4 bases from J, with 21 bases in between. Germline V gene data show CDR1 as KGHSH and CDR2 as LQKENI. The CDR3 is 17 amino acids. For the CDR3, the DNA is TGTGCCAGCTCACCGGTTGGGACACCGGCTTCTGGCTATGGCTACACCTTC. This codes for CASSPVGTPASGYGYTF.

This chain joins TRBV28 and TRBJ2-5, with D possibly being TRBD1 (6 bases). The germline V gene encodes CDR1 MDHEN and CDR2 SYDVKM. The V end lost 6 bases, the J end lost 5 bases, and 22 bases lay between the germline ends. This CDR3 contains 16 residues. This CDR3 is CASSPQVGAPMETQYF. DNA of the CDR3: TGTGCCAGCAGCCCCCAAGTGGGGGCCCCAATGGAGACCCAGTACTTC.

The chain has TRBV11-2 and TRBJ2-7; TRBD1 aligns across 9 bases. The germline V gene has CDR1 SGHAT and CDR2 FQNNGV. The V gene end was trimmed by 3 bases and the J gene end by 8 bases; junction bases not matched to a gene: 11. This CDR3 contains 15 residues. CDR3 bases: TGTGCCAGCAGCTTCCGGGACAGGGTTGCTTTGAAGCAGTACTTC. Translating gives CASSFRDRVALKQYF.

This clone was detected a few times. The J gene is TRBJ2-1, the V gene TRBV5-1, with a possible D match to TRBD2 (6 bases). This CDR3 contains 15 residues. Trimming pared 2 bases from V and 8 bases from J, leaving 17 bases between. Germline CDR1 reads SGHRS; CDR2 reads YFSETQ. The CDR3 reads CASSFGRPSNDEQFF. CDR3 bases: TGCGCCAGCAGCTTCGGGAGACCTTCAAACGATGAGCAGTTCTTC.

The rearrangement joins TRBV28 to TRBJ1-1; a possible D gene is TRBD1 (6 bases). The germline V gene encodes CDR1 MDHEN and CDR2 SYDVKM. The CDR3 loop spans 14 amino acids. The V end was cut by 8 bases, the J end by 6 bases, with 19 bases between. CDR3 in DNA: TGTGCCAGCCCCCCCCGGGGGGCAAAGGCTGAAGCTTTCTTT. Its translation: CASPPRGAKAEAFF.

A few counts support this clone. The chain combines TRBV27 with TRBJ2-2; 7 bases match TRBD2. CDR1 and CDR2 from the germline V gene are MNHEY and SMNVEV (reference sequence). The CDR3 covers 15 residues. The J segment lost 5 bases and the V segment lost 2 bases, leaving 5 bases of the junction unmatched. The CDR3 is CASSLTWGGTGELFF. In DNA, the CDR3 is TGTGCCAGCAGTTTAACTTGGGGGGGTACCGGGGAGCTGTTTTTT.

The chain is built from TRBV29-1 and TRBJ2-1; possible D gene TRBD1, 5 bases. V gave up 5 bases and J gave up 13 bases, with 24 bases separating them. Germline lookup yields CDR1 SQVTM and CDR2 ANQGSEA. This CDR3 is 14 amino acids long. The CDR3 nucleotides are TGCAGCGTTATGAGTTCAGGTTGGGGCCCGTTTCAGTTCTTC. Amino acid sequence: CSVMSSGWGPFQFF.

This rearrangement joins TRBV28 to TRBJ2-3; D is unclear. This CDR3 has 13 amino acids. Germline assignment: CDR1 MDHEN and CDR2 SYDVKM. The ends were cut back, 7 bases at V and 1 base at J, with 9 bases in the middle. The CDR3 is CASISGGTDTQYF. The CDR3 DNA sequence: TGTGCCAGCATTAGTGGTGGCACAGATACGCAGTATTTT.

The chain carries TRBV2 and TRBJ2-5; the D gene is possibly TRBD1 (5 bases). The CDR3 covers 13 residues. The V and J ends lost 6 bases and 3 bases respectively, with 11 bases between them. Germline V gives CDR1 SNHLY, CDR2 FYNNEI. CDR3: CASRRTYEETQYF. As DNA, the CDR3 is TGTGCCAGCAGACGGACATACGAAGAGACCCAGTACTTC.

The chain employs TRBV28 and TRBJ2-4; D is perhaps TRBD1 (8 bases). The V gene lost 6 bases and the J gene lost 5 bases, with 17 bases spanning the gap. Germline loops: CDR1 MDHEN, CDR2 SYDVKM. The CDR3 contains 15 residues. The CDR3 DNA sequence: TGTGCCAGCAGCCGGGGACAGGCGGGGGAAAACATTCAGTACTTC. It is translated as CASSRGQAGENIQYF.

The chain is built from TRBV2 and TRBJ2-5, with 8 nucleotides matching TRBD2. CDR1 SNHLY and CDR2 FYNNEI come from the germline V gene. CDR3 length equals 15 residues. Unmatched junction bases numbered 10, after V lost 8 bases and J lost 2 bases. The CDR3 spells CASGGRKREQETQYF. The CDR3 coding sequence is TGTGCCAGCGGCGGTAGGAAGCGGGAGCAAGAGACCCAGTACTTC.

The rearrangement links TRBV7-9 to TRBJ2-2, with D perhaps TRBD1 (6 bases). The CDR3 is 15 residues long. CDR1 is SEHNR and CDR2 is FQNEAQ in the germline V gene (reference sequence). Trimming shortened V by 3 bases and J by 3 bases, and 11 bases separated the two germline ends. In nucleotides, the CDR3 is TGTGCCAGCAGCTTTCAGGGGTCGGACACCGGGGAGCTGTTTTTT. Its protein is CASSFQGSDTGELFF.

The rearrangement joins TRBV28 to TRBJ1-4; TRBD1 might be the D (5 bases). This CDR3 is built from 16 residues. Germline CDR1 is MDHEN and CDR2 is SYDVKM. Trimming removed 3 bases from V and 2 bases from J, with 13 bases in between. The DNA for the CDR3 is TGTGCCAGCAGTTTGGCCTTGGGGCGCACTAATGAAAAACTGTTTTTT. Its protein product is CASSLALGRTNEKLFF.

This chain joins TRBV9 and TRBJ2-7; 9 bases fit TRBD2. With 4 bases clipped from V and 0 bases from J, the junction kept 11 bases outside the gene matches. The germline CDR1 and CDR2 sequences are SGDLS and YYNGEE. This CDR3 has 17 residues. The CDR3 DNA is TGTGCCAGCAGCTTCTTCCCGGGACTAGCTCCCTCCTACGAGCAGTACTTC. This translates into CASSFFPGLAPSYEQYF. The full variable domain, with the rest looked up from reference TRBV9 and TRBJ2-7, is DSGVTQTPKHLITATGQRVTLRCSPRSGDLSVYWYQQSLDQGLQFLIQYYNGEERAKGNILERFSAQQFPDLHSELNLSSLELGDSALYFCASSFFPGLAPSYEQYFGPGTRLTVT.

V and J are TRBV5-1 and TRBJ2-5; 7 positions match TRBD2. The CDR3 is made up of 16 amino acids. The germline V gene encodes CDR1 SGHRS and CDR2 YFSETQ. V shed 0 bases, J shed 10 bases, and the junction held 15 bases outside the gene matches. CDR3 amino acids: CASSLGTGRLGGDQYF. The CDR3 DNA sequence: TGCGCCAGCAGCTTGGGGACTGGAAGATTGGGGGGGGACCAGTACTTC.

The V and J genes are TRBV30 and TRBJ1-5, with D perhaps matching TRBD1 (5 bases). Germline V gives CDR1 GTSNPN, CDR2 SVGIG (reference sequence). V shed 2 bases and J shed 4 bases, with 9 bases lying between them. The CDR3 runs 13 residues. CDR3 DNA: TGTGCCTGGAGTAGACAGTTAAATCAGCCCCAGCATTTT. The encoded protein is CAWSRQLNQPQHF.

V usage is TRBV7-2 and J usage is TRBJ2-5, with TRBD2 matching over 9 bases. The CDR3 loop spans 17 amino acids. The germline CDR1 and CDR2 sequences are SGHTA and FQGNSA. Trimming cost V 0 bases and J 2 bases; bases outside gene matches: 7. Here the CDR3 DNA reads TGTGCCAGCAGCTTAGCCTCTAGCGGGATGGAACAAGAGACCCAGTACTTC. It codes for CASSLASSGMEQETQYF.

V usage is TRBV19 and J usage is TRBJ2-5; TRBD2 aligns across 8 bases. Germline CDR1 is LNHDA and CDR2 is SQIVND (reference sequence). J lost 1 base, V lost 11 bases, and 12 bases had no gene match. The length of the CDR3 is 15 residues. The DNA of the CDR3 is TGTGCCTCAAATGCGGGGGGCTATTTCCAAGAGACCCAGTACTTC. This sequence encodes CASNAGGYFQETQYF. Supplemented by reference TRBV19 and TRBJ2-5, the full variable domain reads DGGITQSPKYLFRKEGQNVTLSCEQNLNHDAMYWYRQDPGQGLRLIYYSQIVNDFQKGDIAEGYSVSREKKESFPLTVTSAQKNPTAFYLCASNAGGYFQETQYFGPGTRLLVL.

A few counts support this clone. This chain links TRBV19 with TRBJ1-6; D unresolved. Germline assignment: CDR1 LNHDA and CDR2 SQIVND (reference sequence). This CDR3 has 17 amino acids. V lost 3 bases and J lost 0, with 12 bases in between. The CDR3: CASSMTSASSYNSPLHF. CDR3 DNA: TGTGCCAGTAGTATGACGAGTGCTAGCTCCTATAATTCACCCCTCCACTTT.

In DNA, the CDR3 is TGTGCCAGCAGCCCCCCTACTAGCGGGAGGGCTAAGCAGTACTTC. Protein: CASSPPTSGRAKQYF. The J gene is TRBJ2-7, the V gene TRBV13; 13 nucleotides align to TRBD2. Trimming took 5 bases from V and 8 from J; bases not matched to a gene: 9. The germline V gene encodes CDR1 PRHDT and CDR2 FYEKMQ (reference sequence). CDR3 length: 15 residues.

V and J are TRBV20-1 and TRBJ2-1, with unresolved D. The CDR3 extends over 11 amino acids. V was trimmed by 5 bases and J by 7 bases, leaving 9 bases between them. Germline loops: CDR1 DFQATT, CDR2 SNEGSKA (reference sequence). The CDR3 here is CSALGQNEQFF. In DNA form, the CDR3 reads TGCAGTGCTCTAGGCCAGAATGAGCAGTTCTTC.

The chain carries TRBV4-2 and TRBJ2-3; 8 nucleotides agree with TRBD1. Germline CDR1 LGHNA, CDR2 YNFKEQ. V shed 0 bases and J 6 bases; nucleotides not matched to a gene: 8. This CDR3 spans 16 amino acids. The CDR3, as DNA: TGTGCCAGCAGCCAAGATAGATCCCAGGGGGCTGATACGCAGTATTTT. It is translated as CASSQDRSQGADTQYF.

This sequence joins TRBV5-1 and TRBJ2-3; D is possibly TRBD1 (6 bases). The germline V gene encodes CDR1 SGHRS and CDR2 YFSETQ. V was clipped by 1 base and J by 3 bases, with 9 bases between them. The CDR3 is made up of 14 amino acids. CDR3: CASSLRDTTDTQYF. CDR3 nucleotide sequence: TGCGCCAGCAGCTTGAGGGACACAACAGATACGCAGTATTTT.

This clone was seen just once. J is TRBJ2-1 and V is TRBV5-1; 11 bases are shared with TRBD2. Looked up from germline, CDR1 is SGHRS and CDR2 is YFSETQ. The CDR3 is 15 residues long. The ends lost 4 bases at V and 1 base at J; junction bases unmatched: 1. The CDR3 here is CASSRLAGSYNEQFF. In DNA form, the CDR3 reads TGCGCCAGCAGCCGACTAGCGGGGTCCTACAATGAGCAGTTCTTC. Looking up the rest from reference TRBV5-1 and TRBJ2-1 gives the full variable domain: KAGVTQTPRYLIKTRGQQVTLSCSPISGHRSVSWYQQTPGQGLQFLFEYFSETQRNKGNFPGRFSGRQFSNSRSEMNVSTLELGDSALYLCASSRLAGSYNEQFFGPGTRLTVL.